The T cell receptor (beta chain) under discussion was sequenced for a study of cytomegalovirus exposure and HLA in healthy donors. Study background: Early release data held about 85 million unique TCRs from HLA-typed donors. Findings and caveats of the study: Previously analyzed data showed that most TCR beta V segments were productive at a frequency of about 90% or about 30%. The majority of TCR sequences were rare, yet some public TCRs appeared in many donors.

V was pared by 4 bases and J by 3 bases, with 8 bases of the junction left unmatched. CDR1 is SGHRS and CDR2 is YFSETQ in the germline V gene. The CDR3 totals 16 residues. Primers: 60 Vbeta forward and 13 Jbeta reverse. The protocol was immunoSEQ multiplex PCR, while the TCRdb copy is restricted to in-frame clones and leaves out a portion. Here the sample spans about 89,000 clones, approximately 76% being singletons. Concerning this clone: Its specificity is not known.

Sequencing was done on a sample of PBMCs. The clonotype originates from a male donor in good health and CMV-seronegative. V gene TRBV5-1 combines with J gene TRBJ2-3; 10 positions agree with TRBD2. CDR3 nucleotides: TGCGCCAGCAGCCTATGGACAGCGGGAGGGACAGATACGCAGTATTTT. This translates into CASSLWTAGGTDTQYF.